The clone carrying this TCR beta chain has only one observation. These data come from a study of blood T cell repertoires in COVID-19. Study-level background: Sample material is recorded as cDNA or gDNA derived from T cells, B-cell-depleted T cells, or PBMCs.

The CDR3 totals 12 residues. Trimming removed 3 bases at V and 4 bases at J, with 6 bases between. The germline V gene has CDR1 SNHLY and CDR2 FYNNEI. In the original workflow: Amplification with reference gene primers provided the estimates of nucleated cell counts. Assay: immunoSEQ multiplex PCR; the TCRdb copy retains only in-frame clones and omits some. The V and J calls and clone size were taken over from that table, and D and trimming were inferred from the DNA. The sample holds 250,000 to 300,000 clones; around 89% are singletons and the top ten take around 13%. The sequence was obtained from a woman in her sixties or seventies with acute or convalescent COVID-19. This chain links TRBV2 with TRBJ1-1, with a weak D call TRBD1 (6 bases). Sequencing was performed on peripheral blood. The CDR3 protein is CASSEGATEAFF. For the CDR3, the DNA is TGTGCCAGCAGTGAGGGGGCCACTGAAGCTTTCTTT.